Below, one T cell receptor (beta chain) is given with its context. Authors' processing steps: By means of reference gene primer amplification, nucleated cell counts were estimated. The protocol was immunoSEQ multiplex PCR, while the TCRdb copy is restricted to in-frame clones and leaves out a portion. V, J and clone size are taken as reported in that table, and D and trimming were inferred from the DNA itself. The table lists more than 100,000 clones, about 80% of them singletons. These data are taken from a study of blood T cell repertoires in COVID-19. Overall study: Both acute and convalescent COVID-19 samples were obtained from the United States, Italy and Spain. PBMCs, B-cell-depleted T cells, or T cells were the source of the cDNA or gDNA that made up the material.

Germline V gene lookup returns CDR1 LGHNA and CDR2 YSLEER. There are 15 residues in the CDR3. Trimming took 3 bases from V and 8 from J; bases not matched to a gene: 9. The TCR originated in a human donor in a cohort sampled during active or convalescent COVID-19. The rearrangement joins TRBV4-3 to TRBJ1-4, with 7 bases identical to TRBD1. The specimen was peripheral blood. CDR3 coding DNA: TGCGCCAGCAGCCAGGGACCAGGGGGAATCGAAAAACTGTTTTTT. Encoded protein: CASSQGPGGIEKLFF.